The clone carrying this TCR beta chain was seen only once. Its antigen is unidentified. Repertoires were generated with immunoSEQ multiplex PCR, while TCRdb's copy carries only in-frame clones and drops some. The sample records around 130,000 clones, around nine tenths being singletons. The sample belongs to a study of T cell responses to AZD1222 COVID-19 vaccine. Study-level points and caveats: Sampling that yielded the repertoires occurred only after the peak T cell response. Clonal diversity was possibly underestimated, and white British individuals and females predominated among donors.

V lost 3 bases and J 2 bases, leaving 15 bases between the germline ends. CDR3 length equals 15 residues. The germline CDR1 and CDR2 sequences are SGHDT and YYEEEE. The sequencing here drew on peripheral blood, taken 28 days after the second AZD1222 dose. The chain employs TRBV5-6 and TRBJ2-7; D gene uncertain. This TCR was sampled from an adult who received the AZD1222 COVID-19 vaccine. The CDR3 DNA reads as TGTGCCAGCAGCTCTCCCCCGAGGCGAACCTACGAGCAGTACTTC. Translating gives CASSSPPRRTYEQYF.